Listed below are T cell receptor beta chains from one sample, sequenced in a study of regulatory T cells in long-lasting Graves disease. MiXCR, run by TCRdb on the multiplex PCR reads, gives a single entry per CDR3 protein. The sample holds about 470,000 distinct CDR3 sequences, roughly 21% seen once. Sequencing was performed on peripheral blood mononuclear cells (PBMCs), taken when the disease was refractory, from a patient treated with antithyroid drugs. The receptor set was obtained from a female donor with Graves disease. Each CDR3 is given with its conserved first and last residue. Fields, in order: CDR3 DNA, CDR3 protein, J gene, V gene, clone size, D gene. D genes are given only for firm matches. Some rows mark clone size as missing; the rest say once, few, many or name a class of expanded clone.

TGTGCCAGCAGTCTAAGCGGGGCGGCTCTATACGAGCAGTACTTC | CASSLSGAALYEQYF | TRBJ2-7 | TRBV7-6 | few | TRBD2
TGTGCCAGCAGCCGGGACCCCGGCTCCGGGAAATGGGAGACCCAGTACTTC | CASSRDPGSGKWETQYF | TRBJ2-5 | TRBV6-1 | . | .
TGTGCCACTCGCGGGGAGTCTGGAAACACCATATATTTT | CATRGESGNTIYF | TRBJ1-3 | TRBV19 | few | .
TGCGCCAGCAGCCAAGAGCCAGGTACCAATGAAAAACTGTTTTTT | CASSQEPGTNEKLFF | TRBJ1-4 | TRBV4-3 | . | .
TGTGCCAGCAGCGTTGGTGGTTATAGTTACGAGCAGTACTTC | CASSVGGYSYEQYF | TRBJ2-7 | TRBV7-9 | . | .
TGTGCCAGCAGTTTCTATAGTGGCTCCTACGAGCAGTACTTC | CASSFYSGSYEQYF | TRBJ2-7 | TRBV28 | . | .
TGCAGTGCGACGGACAGCGATCAGCCCCAGCATTTT | CSATDSDQPQHF | TRBJ1-5 | TRBV20-1 | few | .
TGTGCCAGCAGCTTGGACAGCTTCTATGGCTACACCTTC | CASSLDSFYGYTF | TRBJ1-2 | TRBV11-2 | many | .
TGTGCCAGCAGTTTCTGGGTACCGATGAACACTGAAGCTTTCTTT | CASSFWVPMNTEAFF | TRBJ1-1 | TRBV12-3/TRBV12-4 | many | .
TGTGCCAGCAGCCGATATGGCTACACCTTC | CASSRYGYTF | TRBJ1-2 | TRBV28 | many | .
TGTGCCAGCAGCCCGTTCGGTATGAACACTGAAGCTTTCTTT | CASSPFGMNTEAFF | TRBJ1-1 | TRBV7-6 | . | .
TGTGCCAGCAGCGTAGGAGGGGGCGCAATCAATGAGCAGTTCTTC | CASSVGGGAINEQFF | TRBJ2-1 | TRBV9 | . | TRBD1
TGTGCCAGCAGCTTCCCAGCCCTCGGGGCTGGGGCCAACGTCCTGACTTTC | CASSFPALGAGANVLTF | TRBJ2-6 | TRBV7-9 | . | .
TGTGCCAGCAGCCGAGACAGGGGTGGAAAACTGTTTTTT | CASSRDRGGKLFF | TRBJ1-4 | TRBV6-1 | . | TRBD1
TGTGCCAGCAGCTTGACTGGGGCCAACGTCCTGACTTTC | CASSLTGANVLTF | TRBJ2-6 | TRBV27 | many | .
TGTGCCAGCAGCAAGGGACAGCCTTTGGAGGGAGCTTTCTTT | CASSKGQPLEGAFF | TRBJ1-1 | TRBV7-9 | . | TRBD1
TGTGCCAGCAGCGTAGCGGCCGGGGGCGCGTCCTACGAGCAGTACTTC | CASSVAAGGASYEQYF | TRBJ2-7 | TRBV9 | . | .
TGTGCCAGCAGTTACACGCGGGGCACTGAAGCTTTCTTT | CASSYTRGTEAFF | TRBJ1-1 | TRBV6-5 | few | .
TGTGCCAGCAGTTCGGGACAGGGCATCACCGGGGAGCTGTTTTTT | CASSSGQGITGELFF | TRBJ2-2 | TRBV12-3/TRBV12-4 | . | TRBD1
TGTGCCAGCAGTTTTGACAGAACCGGGACTAGCCCCTACAATGAGCAGTTCTTC | CASSFDRTGTSPYNEQFF | TRBJ2-1 | TRBV28 | . | TRBD2
TGTGCCAGCAGCGTAGGGCAGGAGAACTATGGCTACACCTTC | CASSVGQENYGYTF | TRBJ1-2 | TRBV9 | . | .
TGTGCCAGCAGCCAAGAGGGAACAGGGATGGCAGATACGCAGTATTTT | CASSQEGTGMADTQYF | TRBJ2-3 | TRBV4-2 | . | .
TGTGCCAGCGGACAGGGGCCTCCTATCTCTGGAAACACCATATATTTT | CASGQGPPISGNTIYF | TRBJ1-3 | TRBV9 | once | TRBD1
TGTGCCAGCAGCTTAGCAGGGGGCGCAAATAATTCACCCCTCCACTTT | CASSLAGGANNSPLHF | TRBJ1-6 | TRBV7-2 | few | TRBD1
TGCGCCAGCAGCTTGGCCAGGACCACCTACAATGAGCAGTTCTTC | CASSLARTTYNEQFF | TRBJ2-1 | TRBV5-1 | . | .